This TCR beta chain was recovered during a study of shared clonotypes between healthy human individuals. Findings and limits, study-wide: Between a handful of donors, naive CD4 clonotypes were shared at a level of approximately 5%. Generally, estimated richness proved larger in naive subsets than it did in memory subsets.

The input for sorted-subset replicate PCRs was approximately 200 ng DNA, around 27,000 T cell genomes. Sequenced by immunoSEQ multiplex PCR; TCRdb stores in-frame clones only, minus some. The table has 800,000 or so clones, around 96% seen once; the top ten hold roughly 0.23%. CD45RO-negative cells were positively selected for CCR7, leaving out terminally differentiated effector memory CD45RA+ cells. Germline V gene sequence: CDR1 LNHDA, CDR2 SQIVND (reference sequence). V lost 3 bases, J lost 0 bases, and 9 bases lay in between. The CDR3 covers 15 residues. This clone appeared once. Its matching antigen is unknown.

The chain carries TRBV19 and TRBJ1-5; the D gene is possibly TRBD1 (5 bases). The sample comprised naive CD8+ T cells sorted from blood. This sequence was found in a man in his thirties or forties in good health. Here the CDR3 reads CASSMTDYSNQPQHF. The CDR3 region has the DNA TGTGCCAGTAGTATGACAGATTATAGCAATCAGCCCCAGCATTTT.